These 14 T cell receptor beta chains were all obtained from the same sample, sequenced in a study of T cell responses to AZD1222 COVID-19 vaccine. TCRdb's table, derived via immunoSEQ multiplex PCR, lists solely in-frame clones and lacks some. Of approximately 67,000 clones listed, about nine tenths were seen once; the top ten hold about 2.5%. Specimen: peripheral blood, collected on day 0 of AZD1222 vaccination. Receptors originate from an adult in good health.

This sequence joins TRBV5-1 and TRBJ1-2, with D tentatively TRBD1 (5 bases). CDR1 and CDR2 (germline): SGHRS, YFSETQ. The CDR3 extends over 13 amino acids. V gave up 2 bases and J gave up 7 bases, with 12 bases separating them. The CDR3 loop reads CASSLSTGGGYTF. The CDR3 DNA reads TGCGCCAGCAGCTTATCGACCGGGGGTGGCTACACCTTC.

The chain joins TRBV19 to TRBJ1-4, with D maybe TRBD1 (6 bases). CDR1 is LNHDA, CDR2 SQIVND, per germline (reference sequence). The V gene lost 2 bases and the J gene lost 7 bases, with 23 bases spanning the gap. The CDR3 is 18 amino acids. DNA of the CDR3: TGTGCCAGTAGTATACGATCAGGGGCCGGAGCGGTCGGTGAAAAACTGTTTTTT. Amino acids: CASSIRSGAGAVGEKLFF.

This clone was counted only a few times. The CDR3 DNA is TGTGCCATCAGTGACCACCAGGGATCCTACGAGCAGTACTTC. Translation gives CAISDHQGSYEQYF. This rearrangement joins TRBV10-3 to TRBJ2-7; weak D call: TRBD1 (5 bases). CDR1 is ENHRY, CDR2 SYGVKD, per germline. The CDR3 is 14 amino acids. With 3 bases removed from V and 1 base from J, the gap between germline ends came to 10 bases.

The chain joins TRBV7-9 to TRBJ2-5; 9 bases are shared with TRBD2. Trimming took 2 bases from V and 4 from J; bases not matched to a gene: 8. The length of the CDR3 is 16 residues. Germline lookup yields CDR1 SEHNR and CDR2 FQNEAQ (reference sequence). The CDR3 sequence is CASSLFLGGGAETQYF. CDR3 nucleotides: TGTGCCAGCAGCTTATTTTTAGGCGGGGGGGCAGAGACCCAGTACTTC.

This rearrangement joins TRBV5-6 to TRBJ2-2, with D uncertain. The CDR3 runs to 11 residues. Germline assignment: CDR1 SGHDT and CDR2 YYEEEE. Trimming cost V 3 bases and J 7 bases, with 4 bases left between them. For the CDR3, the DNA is TGTGCCAGCAGCTGGAACGGGGAGCTGTTTTTT. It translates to CASSWNGELFF.

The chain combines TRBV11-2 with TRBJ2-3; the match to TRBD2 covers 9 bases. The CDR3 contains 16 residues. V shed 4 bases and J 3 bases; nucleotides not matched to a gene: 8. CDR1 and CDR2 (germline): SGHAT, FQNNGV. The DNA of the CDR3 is TGTGCCAGCAGCTCAGCGGGGGGACTAGCAACAGATACGCAGTATTTT. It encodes CASSSAGGLATDTQYF.

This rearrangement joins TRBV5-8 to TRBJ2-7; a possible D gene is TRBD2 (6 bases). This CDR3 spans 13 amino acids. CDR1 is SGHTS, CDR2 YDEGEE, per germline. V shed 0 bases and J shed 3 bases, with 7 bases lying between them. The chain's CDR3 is CASSLVGGYEQYF. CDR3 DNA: TGTGCCAGCAGCTTGGTCGGGGGCTACGAGCAGTACTTC.

The CDR3 sequence: CASSQSGNRFRGDTQYF. Written as DNA, the CDR3 is TGTGCCAGCAGCCAGTCGGGAAACAGGTTCCGTGGGGATACGCAGTATTTT. The rearrangement links TRBV11-2 to TRBJ2-3; D tentatively fits TRBD1 or TRBD2 (5 bases each). The V end lost 5 bases, the J end lost 6 bases, and 24 bases lay between the germline ends. Germline values: CDR1 SGHAT, CDR2 FQNNGV. This CDR3 spans 17 amino acids.

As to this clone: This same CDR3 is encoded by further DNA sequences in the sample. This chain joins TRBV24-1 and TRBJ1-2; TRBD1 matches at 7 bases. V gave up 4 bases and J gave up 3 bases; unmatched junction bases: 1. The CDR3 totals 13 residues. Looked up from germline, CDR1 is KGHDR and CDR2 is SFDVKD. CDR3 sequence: CATSDRGDYGYTF. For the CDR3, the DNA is TGTGCCACCAGTGACAGGGGGGACTATGGCTACACCTTC.

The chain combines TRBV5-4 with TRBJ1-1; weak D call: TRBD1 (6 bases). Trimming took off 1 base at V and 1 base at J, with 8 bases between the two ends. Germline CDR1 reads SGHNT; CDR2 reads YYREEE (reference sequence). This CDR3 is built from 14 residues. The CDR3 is CASSLSQGNTEAFF. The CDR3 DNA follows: TGTGCCAGCAGCTTGTCACAGGGGAACACTGAAGCTTTCTTT.

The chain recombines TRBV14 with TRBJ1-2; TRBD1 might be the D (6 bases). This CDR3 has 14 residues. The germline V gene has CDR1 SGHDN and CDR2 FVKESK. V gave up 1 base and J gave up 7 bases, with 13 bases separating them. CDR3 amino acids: CASSQVMGAGGYTF. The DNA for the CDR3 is TGTGCCAGCAGCCAAGTGATGGGGGCGGGTGGCTACACCTTC.

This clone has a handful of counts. CDR3 in DNA: TGTGCCAGCAGCCCACGGACGGACATGAACACTGAAGCTTTCTTT. Translating gives CASSPRTDMNTEAFF. This chain uses TRBV7-9 with TRBJ1-1; D is perhaps TRBD1 (5 bases). Germline CDR1 SEHNR, CDR2 FQNEAQ (reference sequence). The CDR3 is made up of 15 amino acids. V was cut by 5 bases and J by 0 bases, with 13 bases left in between. Drawing the rest from reference TRBV7-9 and TRBJ1-1, the complete variable domain is DTGVSQNPRHKITKRGQNVTFRCDPISEHNRLYWYRQTLGQGPEFLTYFQNEAQLEKSRLLSDRFSAERPKGSFSTLEIQRTEQGDSAMYLCASSPRTDMNTEAFFGQGTRLTVV.

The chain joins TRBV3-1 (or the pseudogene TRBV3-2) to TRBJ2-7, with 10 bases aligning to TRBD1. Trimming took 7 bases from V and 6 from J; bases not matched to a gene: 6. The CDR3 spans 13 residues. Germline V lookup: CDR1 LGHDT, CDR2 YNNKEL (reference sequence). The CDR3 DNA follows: TGTGCCAGCACACCGGACAGGGGGGGCGAGCAGTACTTC. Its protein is CASTPDRGGEQYF.

The CDR3 DNA reads TGTGCCAGCAGCCAAGATTTTAGGACACGGCAAGCGAACACCGGGGAGCTGTTTTTT. Its translation is CASSQDFRTRQANTGELFF. The chain recombines TRBV14 with TRBJ2-2; D is possibly TRBD1 (5 bases). The V gene lost 0 bases and the J gene lost 0 bases, with 17 bases spanning the gap. The germline gives CDR1 SGHDN, CDR2 FVKESK. The CDR3 runs 19 residues.